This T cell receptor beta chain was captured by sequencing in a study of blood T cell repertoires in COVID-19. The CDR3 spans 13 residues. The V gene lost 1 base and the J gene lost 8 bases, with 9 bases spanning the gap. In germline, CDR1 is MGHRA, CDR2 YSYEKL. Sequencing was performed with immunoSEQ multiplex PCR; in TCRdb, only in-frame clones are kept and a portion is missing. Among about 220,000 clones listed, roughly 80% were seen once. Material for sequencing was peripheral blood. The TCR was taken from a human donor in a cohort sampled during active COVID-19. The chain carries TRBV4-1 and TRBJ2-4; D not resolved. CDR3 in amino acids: CASSQADEDIQYF. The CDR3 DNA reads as TGCGCCAGCAGCCAAGCGGATGAGGACATTCAGTACTTC.